This T cell receptor (beta chain) appears in the sequencing data of a study of spatial heterogeneity in lung cancer (dated by TCRdb to the late 2010s). Regarding the research as a whole: Beta-chain transcripts were consistently detected in greater numbers than alpha-chain transcripts, which likely reflects a higher abundance of beta-chain transcripts. In non-small cell lung cancer, the study made a quantitative comparison of TCR alpha and beta repertoires among multiple tumor regions, matched nontumor lung and blood. Nonsynonymous mutation counts, determined by whole-exome sequencing of tumor tissue, were related to features of the TCR repertoire. Both alpha and beta chains were TCR-sequenced in about 240 tumor regions, fewer than 80 matched nontumor lung samples and around 54 PBMC samples obtained at surgery. In the raw uncorrected reads, each unique combination of TCR and UMI appeared on average more than ten times. Points the paper makes about the study in general: Additional single-cell paired TCR alpha and beta sequencing was considered necessary to confirm, at a functional level, the hypothesis that regional TCRs recognize regional mutations. Ubiquitous expanded tumor TCRs were found in blood more often at tumor resection than at routine follow-up.

The library was made by 5' RACE. The run used a NextSeq 500. The TCR library protocol attached a unique molecular identifier to each TCR cDNA molecule to allow correction of PCR and sequencing errors. Processing in the source paper ran as follows. TCR identification, UMI-based error correction and CDR3 extraction were all carried out with Decombinator tools. Expanded TCRs were defined as those above a frequency of 2 per 1,000, corresponding to the top 1% of the tumor frequency distribution. Renyi diversity was computed with the R vegan package after each repertoire had been subsampled 100 times to 5,000 TCRs. CDR3 similarity networks were built from amino acid triplet string-kernel similarity, connecting CDR3s with pairwise similarity above 0.82. Using fastp trimming at Q25 and MiXCR clonotype assembly, TCRdb reanalyzed the public sequencing data and kept in-frame beta chains. Duplicate CDR3 protein sequences are folded into a single record with the most common DNA and genes. For this entry, the V and J calls and clone size follow TCRdb and not the study's own pipeline. This sample holds around 12,000 distinct CDR3 sequences; over 15% were observed only once. The ten largest make up 45% to 60% of the sample.

The CDR3 holds 13 amino acids from the cysteine to the phenylalanine. Only the CDR3 part of the read is kept: 39 bases, read in frame from the first base. CDR1 is given as MNHEY and CDR2 as SVGEGT, both from the germline V gene. Trimming accounts for 2 bases at V and 11 bases at J, while the number of junction bases matched to no gene is 8. At least ten counts were recorded for this clonotype. Its specific antigen is unknown. The record has no base qualities; no much larger clone is one base away. Explained via the paper, the time point label denotes: sample taken at primary tumor resection. For TCR sequencing, whole RNA was extracted from tumor and nontumor lung tissue, or from cryopreserved PBMC samples, and no cell sorting was done. The donors were around 69 patients from the lung TRACERx cohort who had early-stage, untreated non-small cell lung cancer. Only patients for whom sufficient RNA was available from at least two tumor regions were selected for TCR sequencing.

Rearrangement joined TRBV6-2 or TRBV6-3 to TRBJ2-5; 7 central bases correspond to TRBD1. The sequence derives from a male donor with early-stage non-small cell lung cancer. Sequenced here: PBMCs, sampled at surgery. The DNA sequence is as follows: TGTGCCAGCAGTTACGGGACAGTCACTACACAGTACTTC. It specifies CASSYGTVTTQYF.